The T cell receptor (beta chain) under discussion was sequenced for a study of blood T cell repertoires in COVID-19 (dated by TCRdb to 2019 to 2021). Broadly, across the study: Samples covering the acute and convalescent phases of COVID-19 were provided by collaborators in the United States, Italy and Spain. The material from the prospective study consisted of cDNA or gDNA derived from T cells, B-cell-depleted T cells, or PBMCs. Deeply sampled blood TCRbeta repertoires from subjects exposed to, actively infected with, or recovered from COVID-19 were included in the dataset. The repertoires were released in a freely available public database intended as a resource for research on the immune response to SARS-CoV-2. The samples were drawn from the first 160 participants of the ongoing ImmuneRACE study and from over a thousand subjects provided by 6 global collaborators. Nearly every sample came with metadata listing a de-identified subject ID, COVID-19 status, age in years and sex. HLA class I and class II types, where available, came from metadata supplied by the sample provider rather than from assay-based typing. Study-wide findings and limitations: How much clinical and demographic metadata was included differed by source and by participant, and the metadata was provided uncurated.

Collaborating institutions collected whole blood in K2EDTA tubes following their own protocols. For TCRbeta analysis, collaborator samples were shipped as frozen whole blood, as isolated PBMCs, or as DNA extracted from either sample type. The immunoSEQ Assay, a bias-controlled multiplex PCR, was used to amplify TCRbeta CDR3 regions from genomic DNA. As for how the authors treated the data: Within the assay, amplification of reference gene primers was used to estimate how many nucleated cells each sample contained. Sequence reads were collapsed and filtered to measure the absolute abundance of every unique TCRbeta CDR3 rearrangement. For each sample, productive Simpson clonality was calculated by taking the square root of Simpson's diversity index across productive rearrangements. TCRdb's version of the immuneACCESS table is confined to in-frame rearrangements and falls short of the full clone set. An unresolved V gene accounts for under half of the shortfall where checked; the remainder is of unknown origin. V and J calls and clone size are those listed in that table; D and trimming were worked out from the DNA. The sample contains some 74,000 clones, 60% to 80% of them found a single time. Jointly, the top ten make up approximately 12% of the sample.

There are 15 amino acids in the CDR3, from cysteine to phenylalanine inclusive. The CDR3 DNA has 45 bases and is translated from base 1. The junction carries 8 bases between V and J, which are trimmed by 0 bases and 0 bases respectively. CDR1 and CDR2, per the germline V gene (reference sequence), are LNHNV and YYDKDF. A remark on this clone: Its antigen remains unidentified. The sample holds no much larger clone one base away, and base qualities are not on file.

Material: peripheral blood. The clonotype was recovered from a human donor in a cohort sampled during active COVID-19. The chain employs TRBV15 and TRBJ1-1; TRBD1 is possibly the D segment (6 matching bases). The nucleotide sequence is TGTGCCACCAGCAGAGACCGGACAGTGAACACTGAAGCTTTCTTT. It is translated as CATSRDRTVNTEAFF.